This T cell receptor (beta chain) came from a study of spatial heterogeneity in lung cancer. About the study: Alpha-chain sequences were consistently detected in smaller numbers than beta-chain sequences. In raw reads, more than 8.5 appearances on average were recorded for each unique TCR and UMI combination.

This clonotype has at least ten counts. Time point meaning: sample taken at primary tumor resection. Sequencing covered unsorted whole RNA taken from tumor, nontumor lung or frozen PBMC. Donors were about 70 untreated early-stage non-small cell lung cancer patients. This CDR3 contains 15 residues. With 4 bases removed from V and 2 bases from J, the gap between germline ends came to 14 bases. From germline, CDR1 is SGHRS and CDR2 YFSETQ. A unique molecular identifier was attached to every TCR cDNA molecule. TCRdb re-called the 5' RACE reads through MiXCR, storing one row per CDR3 protein. This table holds tens of thousands of distinct CDR3 sequences, around 5.8% found once.

The V gene is TRBV5-1, the J gene TRBJ2-3; D gene unclear. The input for sequencing was PBMCs, taken at surgery. The origin of this receptor is a male donor with early-stage non-small cell lung cancer. As DNA, the CDR3 is TGCGCCAGCAGCACCGGCCCCGGTCCCACAGATACGCAGTATTTT. It codes for CASSTGPGPTDTQYF.